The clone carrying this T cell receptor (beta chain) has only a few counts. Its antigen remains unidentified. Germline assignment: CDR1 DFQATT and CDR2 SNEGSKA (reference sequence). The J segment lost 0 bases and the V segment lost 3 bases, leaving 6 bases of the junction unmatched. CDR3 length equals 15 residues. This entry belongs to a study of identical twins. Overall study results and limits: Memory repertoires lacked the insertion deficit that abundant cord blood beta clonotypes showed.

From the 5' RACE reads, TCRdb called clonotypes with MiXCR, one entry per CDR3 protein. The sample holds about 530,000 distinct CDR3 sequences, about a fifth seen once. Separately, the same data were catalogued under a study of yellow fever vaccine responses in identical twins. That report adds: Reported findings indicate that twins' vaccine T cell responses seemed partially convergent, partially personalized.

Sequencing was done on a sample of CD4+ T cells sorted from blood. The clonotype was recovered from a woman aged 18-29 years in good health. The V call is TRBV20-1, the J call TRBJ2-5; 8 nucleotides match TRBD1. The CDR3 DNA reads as TGCAGTGCTAGGACAGGGGCGGTGGACCAAGAGACCCAGTACTTC. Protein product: CSARTGAVDQETQYF.